The sequence of this T cell receptor (beta chain) was determined in a study of regulatory T cells in long-lasting Graves disease (dated by TCRdb to about 2021). With regard to the full study: Newly diagnosed Graves' disease patients had taken antithyroid drugs for less than 3 months. Persistent Graves' disease patients were compared with newly diagnosed Graves' disease patients by peripheral blood TCR sequencing and RNA sequencing. The study was conducted in China and was registered as a clinical trial. A total of 33 samples underwent TCR sequencing, from 13 patients with persistent Graves' disease and approximately 20 patients with newly diagnosed Graves' disease.

Preparation of the library involved multiplex PCR. The instrument was an Illumina HiSeq 4000. To build TCR beta libraries, CDR3 regions were amplified by Arm-PCR using iRepertoire HTBI primers. Gel purification was performed on PCR products prior to sequencing. As for the authors' bioinformatics: Across samples, 60 to 70 TRBV and over 11 TRBJ segments were identified and used for gene usage analysis of CDR3 amino acid clonotypes. COPE and FqMerger were used to merge filtered high-quality paired reads into contigs. BLAST was used to align contigs to IMGT TRBV, TRBD and TRBJ reference genes, with CDR3 defined following IMGT. Any clonotype with a frequency above 0.1% was classified as a highly expanded clone. Shannon entropy served as the measure of repertoire diversity, while the Gini coefficient captured V-J evenness. A clonotype found in more than one individual was treated as public. In TCRdb, the public reads were trimmed at Q25 with fastp and aligned with MiXCR, with productive beta chains retained. Entries that share a CDR3 protein sequence are merged under the most common genes and DNA. TCRdb assigned the V and J calls; the authors' analysis was not used. The sample includes some 500,000 distinct CDR3 sequences, with about 16% observed a single time. Roughly 25% of the sample comes from the top ten.

V and J are truncated by 0 bases and 6 bases respectively, leaving an intervening sequence of 18 bases. From the germline V gene, CDR1 is MNHEY and CDR2 is SVGAGI. The CDR3 runs 16 residues from the cysteine to the phenylalanine. The entry retains the CDR3 DNA only, 48 bases that are in frame from base 1. What the authors observed across the whole study: Compared with newly diagnosed patients, patients with persistent Graves' disease had lower TCR Shannon entropy and fewer highly expanded clones, which suggests clonal expansion. Preferential use of TRBV28, TRBJ1-2 and TRBJ2-5 was observed in persistent disease, whereas TRBV20-1 and TRBJ2-1 were favored in newly diagnosed disease. The study examined only peripheral blood because the primary lesion, thyroid tissue, could not be accessed. Sequencing and analysis were restricted to the TCR beta chain. The authors noted that the small sample size was a limitation that may lower accuracy. Patients with persistent disease shared more public clonotypes (approximately 2,500) than newly diagnosed patients did (about 970).

Reading the label with the study, this specimen's time point is: newly diagnosed GD, antithyroid drugs for less than 3 months. For both TCR sequencing and RNA sequencing, RNA was extracted from PBMCs in TRIzol. The diagnosis of Graves' disease was made according to American Thyroid Association guidelines. The patients came from an endocrinology department in Xi'an, China. Each patient gave 8.5 to 9.5 milliliters of peripheral blood, collected in an EDTA anticoagulant tube. Ficoll Paque Plus density gradient separation was used to isolate PBMCs, and no further T cell sorting was performed. RNA quality was checked with an Agilent 2100 Bioanalyzer and agarose gel, and concentration with a NanoDrop 2000. This clonotype was counted many times. No cognate antigen has been identified for it. Per-nucleotide qualities are absent, and no much larger clonotype sits a single base away. These same records also appear under a second study, on T cells in Graves' hyperthyroidism and ophthalmopathy. The second investigation adds: Stable Graves' hyperthyroidism was defined as the absence of progression to ophthalmopathy over 18 months of follow-up. Hyperthyroidism patients were newly diagnosed, with disease duration under 2 months, and aged 18 to 65 years. The study excluded patients with uncontrolled infections, other autoimmune diseases, pregnancy or lactation. Clinical symptoms, serum thyroxine and TRAb, thyroid ultrasound, and orbital computed tomography formed the basis for the diagnoses. The TCR CDR3 was subjected to a first round of RT-PCR using the HTBI primer set and the Qiagen OneStep RT-PCR kit. Blood samples also contained most of the expanded thyroid clonotypes (frequency above 0.001), which suggests that blood repertoires may reflect thyroid immune responses. A 13 V-J signature model separated ophthalmopathy from stable hyperthyroidism, with around 88% sensitivity and about 81% specificity in cross-validation and 80%/75% in testing. In validation, the model predicted progression to ophthalmopathy with 55% to 71% sensitivity and about 72% specificity, a median of around six months before onset. A discovery cohort of about a hundred patients, 43 with Graves' ophthalmopathy and over 55 with stable Graves' hyperthyroidism, was used to find distinguishing TCR V-J signatures. Whether ophthalmopathy could be predicted prospectively was tested in an independent validation cohort made up of under 20 hyperthyroidism patients plus 17 patients who later progressed to ophthalmopathy. The 100 or so discovery patients were randomly divided into training and test sets at a 7:3 ratio. In roughly six Graves' hyperthyroidism patients, the study also compared T-cell repertoires from thyroid tissue with T-cell repertoires from blood. After sampling, hyperthyroidism patients received methimazole starting at 30 mg daily, and ophthalmopathy patients received high-dose intravenous methylprednisolone. Libraries were constructed in a second round of multiplex PCR, after which size selection and purification were carried out. Paired-end sequencing of the libraries was performed with 100 bp reads on an Illumina HiSeq2000. Raw data were processed with SOAPnuke, discarding reads with adapters, uncalled bases, mean Phred below 15, or no exact constant-primer or identifier match. COPE v1.2.5 was used to merge high-quality paired reads, and clonotypes were defined as unique nucleotide sequences. Clonotypes were aligned to IMGT TRBV, TRBD and TRBJ reference segments using MiTCR v1.1. The analysis included only V-J combinations with a frequency above 0.0001, which together covered 98% to 99.2% of the repertoires. A TCS score was defined as the ratio between F50 (clonal expansion) and ExV (chaos), using BLOSUM62-based TCRdist between CDR3 peptides within each V-J. Welch's t-statistics and random forest reduced fewer than 600 V-J features to 10 to 15, which were used in a naive Bayes classifier (R e1071). Sample size was not statistically predetermined, and investigators were not blinded to group allocation. The paper describes TCR Vbeta CDR3 sequencing of 140 or so peripheral blood samples, made up of 43 ophthalmopathy patients, roughly 75 hyperthyroidism patients and 17 progressor patients.

The source material was peripheral blood mononuclear cells (PBMCs), sampled at new diagnosis, from a patient treated with antithyroid drugs. The sequence is built from TRBV6-5 and TRBJ2-7; TRBD2 might be the D gene, on 7 matching bases. The receptor was derived from a woman aged 35-65 years with Graves disease. Donor details come from another sample of the same person, matched by shared clones. The DNA is TGTGCCAGCAGTTACTCGGCGCGGGGGCTCCCTCGCGAGCAGTACTTC. Translated, this is CASSYSARGLPREQYF.